This TCR beta chain was profiled in a study of T cell responses to AZD1222 COVID-19 vaccine. Study-level points and caveats: Spike was spanned by vaccine-associated CD4 TCRs, with dominance at 160-218 and 743-854. Donors were largely white British and mainly female; clonal diversity was possibly underestimated. Baseline serology detected seropositivity in only five or six AZD1222 recipients.

For this clone: No antigen is known for it.

V gave up 6 bases and J gave up 0 bases, with 5 bases separating them. CDR3 length: 12 amino acids. CDR1 and CDR2 (germline): MDHEN, SYDVKM. TCRdb keeps only in-frame clones here, not all; method: immunoSEQ multiplex PCR. Of some 100,000 clones listed, around 87% are singletons. The sequence derives from an adult in good health. Sequencing used peripheral blood, obtained on day 0 of MenACWY control vaccination. The genes are TRBV28 and TRBJ1-2; D gene ambiguous. The CDR3 here is CASRPSNYGYTF. Here the CDR3 DNA reads TGTGCCAGCAGACCTTCTAACTATGGCTACACCTTC.